This T cell receptor (beta chain) was recorded in a study of sequential checkpoint blockade in melanoma (dated by TCRdb to between 2018 and 2021). Looking at the study overall: Using 1:1 randomization, the trial assigned patients either to first-line nivolumab followed by ipilimumab (arm A) or to ipilimumab followed by nivolumab (arm B). Maintenance nivolumab was given following each of the two trial sequences.

The immunoSEQ Assay was used to immunosequence TCRbeta CDR3 regions from genomic DNA. Genomic DNA was amplified by bias-controlled multiplex PCR before high-throughput sequencing. As for the authors' bioinformatics: To quantify the absolute abundance of each unique TCRbeta CDR3 region, the sequences were collapsed and filtered. Clonality was defined as 1 minus Pielou's evenness and was calculated using productive rearrangements only. A previously published method was used to identify clones with significantly greater frequencies in on-treatment samples than in baseline samples. TCRdb retrieved this table from immuneACCESS and kept in-frame rearrangements only. Not all clones are present; in checked studies, unresolved V genes account for under half, and no reason is known for the remainder. V and J calls and clone size follow that table, whereas D and trimming were derived from the DNA. The sample includes about 17,000 clones, with 67% observed a single time. The ten largest clones take up around 20% of the sample.

From the cysteine up to the phenylalanine, the CDR3 has a length of 14 residues. Left in the record is the CDR3 DNA by itself, 42 bases read in frame from the first base. V is pruned by 3 bases and J by 6 bases, leaving 7 bases of the junction without a gene match. From a lookup of the germline V gene, CDR1 and CDR2 are SGDLS and YYNGEE. Regarding this clone: No antigen is known for it. The record has no base qualities; no much larger clone is one base away.

Results and caveats for the whole study, not just this receptor: The response-prediction model combining TCR metrics and mutation burden needs validation in larger, independent patient cohorts.

The treatment or condition label corresponds to: randomized to nivolumab then ipilimumab (arm A) or the reverse (arm B). None of the patients in the trial had previously been given DNA-damaging chemotherapy. A FACS Aria II flow cytometer was used to sort live CD3+CD8+ cells that were negative for CD19 and CD56 from thawed PBMCs. Samples were obtained from patients with melanoma enrolled in CheckMate 064, a randomized, open-label phase II trial of sequential checkpoint blockade. Leukapheresis was used to collect peripheral blood mononuclear cells, which were then purified with Ficoll-Paque and frozen in human serum with about 10% DMSO. Immediately after sorting, the purity of sorted blood CD3+CD8+ cells was verified to be >98%, after which DNA was extracted.

The chain employs TRBV9 and TRBJ1-1, and 8 bases in between align with TRBD1. This material consisted of CD8+ T cells sorted from blood (inferred from file names), taken from a patient given nivolumab and ipilimumab in sequence. This receptor was taken from a human donor with melanoma. The CDR3 protein: CASSATLQGAEAFF. In nucleotide form, the sequence is TGTGCCAGCAGCGCTACTCTACAGGGGGCTGAAGCTTTCTTT.